This T cell receptor (beta chain) was recovered during a study of T-cell memory formation after mild COVID-19 (dated by TCRdb to the early 2020s). Broadly, across the study: Most TCR sequence clusters were specific to one of the two donors. The cohort was made up of two young adult volunteers, one female and one male, who were previously healthy. In a couple of donors, T-cell clones that expanded and contracted after mild COVID-19 were followed by sequencing TCRalpha and TCRbeta repertoires longitudinally.

V is clipped by 0 bases and J by 0 bases, and the sequence between their germline boundaries is 15 bases long. CDR1 and CDR2, per the germline V gene (reference sequence), are LNHNV and YYDKDF. Including cysteine and phenylalanine, the CDR3 has 18 amino acids. The sequence is cut down to CDR3 DNA, 54 bases in frame from base 1. What the authors observed across the whole study: Contracting CD4+ clones were found mainly in CM and EM memory subsets, while CD8+ clones were enriched in EMRA. From day 15 to 85, contracting clones showed balanced CD4/CD8 phenotypes, whereas a second wave of clones that expanded from day 15 to 37 leaned towards CD4+. SARS-CoV-2 specificity of the second-wave clones peaking on day 37 was not confirmed. Some responding clones were found in pre-infection memory, which suggests that pre-existing cross-reactive memory T cells took part in the SARS-CoV-2 response. The study covered only a couple of mild cases, and larger cohorts including severe cases with pre-infection samples were considered necessary.

The reads were generated on an Illumina NovaSeq 6000. TCRalpha and TCRbeta cDNA libraries were built by 5'RACE with constant-segment primers, adding sample barcodes and unique molecular identifiers. RNA was extracted from every sample with Trizol reagent. The libraries were amplified in two PCR steps, and the second step added a second sample barcode and Illumina TruSeq adapters. The libraries were sequenced on an Illumina NovaSeq using 2 x 150 bp paired-end reads. The paper's processing steps were these. Demultiplexing of reads and collapsing into UMI-guided consensus sequences were performed with migec v1.2.7. Using mixcr v2.1.11, UMI consensuses were aligned to TRA and TRB V and J templates and then assembled into clonotypes. A clonotype was counted as expanded or contracted only if both edgeR and NoisET called the change significant, with noise models trained on biological replicates. For edgeR calls, the cutoffs were a false discovery rate-adjusted p below 0.01 and a log2 fold-change threshold of 1. As an exploratory analysis of dynamics, max-normalized trajectories of the 1000 most abundant clonotypes were examined by PCA with hierarchical clustering. Each responding clone was given a CD4 or CD8 phenotype based on the CD4+ and CD8+ repertoires, which had been sequenced separately. Using fastp at Q25 and MiXCR, TCRdb reprocessed the public reads and kept productive beta chains. Every CDR3 protein is listed once, alongside the most common genes and DNA of its rows. TCRdb's processing, not the authors', yielded these V and J calls. Across this sample there are under 110,000 distinct CDR3 sequences, with approximately 15% seen only once. 28% of the sample comes from the top ten.

Ficoll-Paque density gradient centrifugation was the method used to isolate PBMCs. This clonotype was picked up a small number of times. The antigen it binds to is not known. The record has no base qualities; no much larger clone is one base away. The sequence derives from an adult woman who had mild COVID-19 (a few samples of this study predate the infection). The sample titles of this study are shuffled in the database, so cell type and time point are left out; the donor was told from shared clones. The V and J segments used are TRBV15 and TRBJ1-3, with no confidently assigned D gene. The sequenced sample consisted of PBMCs or a T cell subset sorted from them (not recorded which). The CDR3 in this case is CATSRDMAADDSGNTIYF. The DNA sequence follows: TGTGCCACCAGCAGAGATATGGCGGCGGACGACTCTGGAAACACCATATATTTT.